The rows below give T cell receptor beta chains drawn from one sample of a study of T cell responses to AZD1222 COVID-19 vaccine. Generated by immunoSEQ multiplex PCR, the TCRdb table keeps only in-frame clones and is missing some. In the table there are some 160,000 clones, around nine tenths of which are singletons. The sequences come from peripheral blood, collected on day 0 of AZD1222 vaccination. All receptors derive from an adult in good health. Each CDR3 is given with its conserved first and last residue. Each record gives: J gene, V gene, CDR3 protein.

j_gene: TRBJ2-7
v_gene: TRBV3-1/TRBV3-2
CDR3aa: CASSQNTVEQYF

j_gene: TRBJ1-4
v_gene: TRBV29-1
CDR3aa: CSVGGATNEKLFF

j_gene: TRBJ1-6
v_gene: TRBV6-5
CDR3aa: CASSPGDSSNSPLHF

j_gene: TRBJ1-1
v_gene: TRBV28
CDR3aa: CASSPRNTEAFF

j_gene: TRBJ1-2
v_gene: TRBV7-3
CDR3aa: CASSPASPGQGYGYTF

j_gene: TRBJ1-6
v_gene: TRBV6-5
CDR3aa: CASAEYYNSPLHF

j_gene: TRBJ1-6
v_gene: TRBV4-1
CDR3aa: CASSLERRDSPLHF

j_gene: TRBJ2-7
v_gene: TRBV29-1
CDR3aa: CSARGTAYEQYF

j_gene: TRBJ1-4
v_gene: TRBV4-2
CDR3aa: CASSQVAQGADEKLFF

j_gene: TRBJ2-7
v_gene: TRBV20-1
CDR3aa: CSASGDSTGSEQYF

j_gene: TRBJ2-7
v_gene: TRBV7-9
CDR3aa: CASSLLEVGGEQYF

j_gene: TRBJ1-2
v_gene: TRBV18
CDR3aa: CASSPGTLRDYGYTF

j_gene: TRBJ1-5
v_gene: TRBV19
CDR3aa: CASSIPGGDGNQPQHF

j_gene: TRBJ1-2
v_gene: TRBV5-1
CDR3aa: CASSLDLPAYGYTF

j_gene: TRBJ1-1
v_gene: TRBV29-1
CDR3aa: CSVDGGTEAFF

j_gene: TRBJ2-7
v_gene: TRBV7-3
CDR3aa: CASSPGLGRYEQYF

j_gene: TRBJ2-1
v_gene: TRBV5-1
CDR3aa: CASSLGTGDNNEQFF

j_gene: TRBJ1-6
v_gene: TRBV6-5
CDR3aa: CASRRSSYNSPLHF

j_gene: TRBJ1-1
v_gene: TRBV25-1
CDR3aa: CASSRQGVAFF

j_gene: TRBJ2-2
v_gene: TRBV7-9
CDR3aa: CASSRRDSPNTGELFF

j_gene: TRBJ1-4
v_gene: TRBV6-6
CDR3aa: CASSRRTGGWSEKLFF

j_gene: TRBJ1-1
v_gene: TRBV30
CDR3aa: CACTKTENTEAFF

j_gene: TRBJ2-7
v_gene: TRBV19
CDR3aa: CASINFLWTSRQNLRDSSYEQYF

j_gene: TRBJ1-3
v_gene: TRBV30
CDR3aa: CAWGRNTIYF

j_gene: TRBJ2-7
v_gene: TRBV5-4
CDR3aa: CASSLGDQPSYEQYF

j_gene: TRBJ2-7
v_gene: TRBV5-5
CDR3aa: CASSLAAGRTYEQYF

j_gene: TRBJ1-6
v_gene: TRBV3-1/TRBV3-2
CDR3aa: CASSLGEGYVSPLHF

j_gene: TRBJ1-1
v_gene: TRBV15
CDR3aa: CATSRGVSGYSNTEAFF